The 17 T cell receptor beta chains listed next were all sequenced from one sample in a study of shared clonotypes between healthy human individuals. The method was immunoSEQ multiplex PCR; TCRdb's version includes in-frame clones alone and lacks a portion of them. The sample consists of roughly 2,500,000 clones, 80% to 95% of them appearing once. Sequenced sample: naive CD4+ T cells from PBMCs. Subset noted: CD45RA+ positively selected. All receptors come from a man aged 18 to 30 in good health. Some clones in this sample may be carry-over from other donors' samples.

The chain has TRBV18 and TRBJ1-5; unclear D gene. Germline V gives CDR1 KGHSH, CDR2 LQKENI. The V end was cut by 2 bases, the J end by 9 bases, with 11 bases between. The CDR3 totals 13 residues. This CDR3 is CASSPLKIGPQHF. In DNA, the CDR3 is TGTGCCAGCTCACCATTAAAGATAGGGCCCCAGCATTTT.

The sample holds one count of this clone. In DNA form, the CDR3 reads TGTGCCAGCAGTGACGAGGCAGGGCATTCGATCTACGAGCAGTACTTC. It translates to CASSDEAGHSIYEQYF. The rearrangement joins TRBV2 to TRBJ2-7; possibly TRBD1 for D (5 bases). CDR1 is SNHLY and CDR2 is FYNNEI in the germline V gene. V dropped 3 bases and J dropped 3 bases, with 18 bases sitting between them. The CDR3 sequence is 16 residues long.

About this clone itself: Different DNA sequences within this sample yield the same CDR3. The chain uses TRBV28 and TRBJ2-2; tentatively, D is TRBD2 (6 bases). Germline CDR1 MDHEN, CDR2 SYDVKM. The V gene lost 6 bases and the J gene lost 0 bases, with 8 bases spanning the gap. There are 14 residues in the CDR3. CDR3 sequence reads: CASRQRANTGELFF. CDR3 sequence (DNA): TGTGCCAGCAGGCAGCGGGCGAACACCGGGGAGCTGTTTTTT.

J is TRBJ2-7 and V is TRBV12-5, with 7 bases identical to TRBD1. The CDR3 covers 13 residues. V dropped 4 bases and J dropped 5; count of bases not matched to a gene: 5. The germline gives CDR1 LGHNT, CDR2 FRNRAP. The CDR3 sequence: CASGSQGRDEQYF. The CDR3, as DNA: TGTGCTAGTGGTTCACAGGGGCGCGACGAGCAGTACTTC.

This clone was observed a handful of times. V usage is TRBV9 and J usage is TRBJ1-1; D gene ambiguous. Trimming left V 3 bases short and J 5 bases short, with 17 bases between. CDR3 length: 15 residues. Germline V gene data show CDR1 as SGDLS and CDR2 as YYNGEE. CDR3 nucleotides: TGTGCCAGCAGCGCAGCTGTAGGTGGGAGGACTGAAGCTTTCTTT. This sequence encodes CASSAAVGGRTEAFF.

The gene calls are TRBV2 and TRBJ1-5, with 10 bases matching TRBD1. CDR1 SNHLY and CDR2 FYNNEI come from the germline V gene. The CDR3 extends over 19 amino acids. Trimming took 7 bases from V and 3 from J; bases not matched to a gene: 18. As DNA, the CDR3 is TGTGCCAGCAACCGCCGGACAGGGGGTATTGAGGGTTACAATCAGCCCCAGCATTTT. Encoded protein: CASNRRTGGIEGYNQPQHF.

The chain employs TRBV2 and TRBJ2-1; no definite D call. Looked up from germline, CDR1 is SNHLY and CDR2 is FYNNEI. V was pared by 3 bases and J by 15 bases, with 12 bases between. The CDR3 runs to 11 residues. The CDR3 reads CASSDGLPRFF. As DNA, the CDR3 is TGTGCCAGCAGTGACGGATTACCTCGGTTCTTC.

This chain joins TRBV6-5 and TRBJ2-6; TRBD1 agrees at 8 bases. Germline V gene sequence: CDR1 MNHEY, CDR2 SVGAGI. The CDR3 has 14 amino acids. The J segment lost 4 bases and the V segment lost 7 bases, leaving 3 bases of the junction unmatched. CDR3: CASMDREGANVLTF. The CDR3 coding sequence is TGTGCCAGCATGGACAGGGAGGGGGCCAACGTCCTGACTTTC.

This chain links TRBV28 with TRBJ2-3; 16 bases align to TRBD2. The CDR3 runs to 17 residues. Germline assignment: CDR1 MDHEN and CDR2 SYDVKM. Losses at the gene ends were 5 bases for V and 5 bases for J; bases not matched to a gene: 7. CDR3 in amino acids: CASSSPGLAGGRDTQYF. As DNA, the CDR3 is TGTGCCAGCAGTAGTCCGGGACTAGCGGGAGGGCGAGATACGCAGTATTTT.

The rearrangement uses TRBV18 and TRBJ2-3; 7 bases are shared with TRBD2. Trimming at V came to 9 bases and at J to 0 bases, leaving 9 bases not matched to a gene. The germline V gene has CDR1 KGHSH and CDR2 LQKENI. This CDR3 has 15 amino acids. The CDR3 protein is CASRLALPSTDTQYF. The CDR3 bases are TGTGCCAGTAGACTAGCCCTTCCCAGCACAGATACGCAGTATTTT.

The chain employs TRBV5-4 and TRBJ2-2, with a weak D call TRBD2 (5 bases). The CDR3 is 13 residues long. Germline V gives CDR1 SGHNT, CDR2 YYREEE (reference sequence). The V and J ends lost 7 bases and 6 bases respectively, with 13 bases between them. The CDR3 region is CASRTGEPGELFF. The CDR3 nucleotides read TGTGCCAGCCGCACCGGGGAACCCGGGGAGCTGTTTTTT.

A note on this clone: Distinct nucleotide sequences in the sample also encode this CDR3. V is TRBV11-2 and J is TRBJ2-3; D is undetermined. The CDR3 runs to 12 residues. Germline CDR1 and CDR2: SGHAT and FQNNGV. V lost 1 base, J lost 6 bases, and 5 bases lay in between. CDR3 region: CASSLVADTQYF. The CDR3 DNA is TGTGCCAGCAGCTTAGTGGCCGATACGCAGTATTTT.

This sequence joins TRBV6-1 and TRBJ2-7, with D possibly TRBD2 on 6 matching bases. The CDR3 loop spans 13 amino acids. The ends were cut back, 6 bases at V and 3 bases at J, with 12 bases in the middle. The germline gives CDR1 MNHNS, CDR2 SASEGT. CDR3 residues: CASRRGVIYEQYF. The CDR3 bases are TGTGCCAGCAGGCGCGGGGTTATCTACGAGCAGTACTTC.

The chain couples TRBV5-1 to TRBJ2-6, with D uncertain. The CDR3 loop spans 15 amino acids. CDR1 SGHRS and CDR2 YFSETQ come from the germline V gene. V was clipped by 0 bases and J by 3 bases, with 7 bases between them. For the CDR3, the DNA is TGCGCCAGCAGCTTGGGTCCGCGTGGGGCCAACGTCCTGACTTTC. Protein: CASSLGPRGANVLTF. Using reference TRBV5-1 and TRBJ2-6 for the parts outside the CDR3, the full variable domain is KAGVTQTPRYLIKTRGQQVTLSCSPISGHRSVSWYQQTPGQGLQFLFEYFSETQRNKGNFPGRFSGRQFSNSRSEMNVSTLELGDSALYLCASSLGPRGANVLTFGAGSRLTVL.

V usage is TRBV28 and J usage is TRBJ2-7; TRBD2 might be the D (5 bases). Trimming removed 3 bases at V and 3 bases at J, with 12 bases between. Germline CDR1 MDHEN, CDR2 SYDVKM. The CDR3 sequence is 14 residues long. In DNA, the CDR3 is TGTGCCAGCAGTTTGGTGGGAGCCAGCTACGAGCAGTACTTC. Protein: CASSLVGASYEQYF.

The chain uses TRBV5-4 and TRBJ1-2; no clear D gene. With 0 bases removed from V and 7 bases from J, the gap between germline ends came to 13 bases. Germline V gene data show CDR1 as SGHNT and CDR2 as YYREEE (reference sequence). The CDR3 spans 14 residues. The CDR3: CASSLVQYEGGYTF. The CDR3 DNA reads TGTGCCAGCAGCTTGGTCCAGTATGAAGGTGGCTACACCTTC.

This chain joins TRBV29-1 and TRBJ1-1; no firm D call. Germline values: CDR1 SQVTM, CDR2 ANQGSEA. The CDR3 runs to 11 residues. V was cut by 5 bases and J by 3 bases, with 7 bases left in between. The CDR3 loop is CSVSQYTEAFF. The CDR3 DNA reads as TGCAGCGTTTCCCAATACACTGAAGCTTTCTTT.